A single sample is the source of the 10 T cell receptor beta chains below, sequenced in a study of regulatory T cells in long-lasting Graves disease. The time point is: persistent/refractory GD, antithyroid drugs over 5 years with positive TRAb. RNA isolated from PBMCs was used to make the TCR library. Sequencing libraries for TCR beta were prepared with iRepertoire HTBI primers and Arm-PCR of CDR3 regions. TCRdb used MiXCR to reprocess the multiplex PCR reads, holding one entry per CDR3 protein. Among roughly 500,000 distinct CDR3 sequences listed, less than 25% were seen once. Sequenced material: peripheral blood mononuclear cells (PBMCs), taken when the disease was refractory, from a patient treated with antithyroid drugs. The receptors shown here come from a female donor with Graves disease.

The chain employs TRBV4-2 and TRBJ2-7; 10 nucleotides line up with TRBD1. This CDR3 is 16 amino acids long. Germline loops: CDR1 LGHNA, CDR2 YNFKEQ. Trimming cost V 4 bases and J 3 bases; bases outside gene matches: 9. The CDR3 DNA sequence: TGTGCCAGCAGCCTTCCCGGGACAGGGGTATTCTACGAGCAGTACTTC. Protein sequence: CASSLPGTGVFYEQYF.

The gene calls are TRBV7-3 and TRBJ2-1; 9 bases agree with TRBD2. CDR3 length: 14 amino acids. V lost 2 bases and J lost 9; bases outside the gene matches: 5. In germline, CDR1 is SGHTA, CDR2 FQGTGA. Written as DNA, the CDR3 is TGTGCCAGCAGCTTACTAGCGGGAAATGTTGAGCAGTTCTTC. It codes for CASSLLAGNVEQFF.

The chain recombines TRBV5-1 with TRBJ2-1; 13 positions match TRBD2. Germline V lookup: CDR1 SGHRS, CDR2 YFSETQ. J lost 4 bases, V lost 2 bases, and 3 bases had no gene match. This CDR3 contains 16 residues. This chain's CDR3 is CASSLVLAGGYNEQFF. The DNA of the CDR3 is TGCGCCAGCAGCTTAGTACTAGCGGGGGGGTACAATGAGCAGTTCTTC.

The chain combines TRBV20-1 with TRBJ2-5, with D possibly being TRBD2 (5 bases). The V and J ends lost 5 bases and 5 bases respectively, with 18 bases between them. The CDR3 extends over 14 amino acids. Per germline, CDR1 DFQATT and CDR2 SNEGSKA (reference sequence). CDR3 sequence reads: CSAWLGSGRETQYF. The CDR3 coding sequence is TGCAGTGCTTGGTTGGGCAGCGGAAGGGAGACCCAGTACTTC.

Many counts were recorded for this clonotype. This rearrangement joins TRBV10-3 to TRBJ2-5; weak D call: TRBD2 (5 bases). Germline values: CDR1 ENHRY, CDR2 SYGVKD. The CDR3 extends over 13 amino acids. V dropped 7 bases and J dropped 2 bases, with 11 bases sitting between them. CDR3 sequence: CAITDYLQETQYF. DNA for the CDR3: TGTGCCATCACCGACTATTTACAAGAGACCCAGTACTTC.

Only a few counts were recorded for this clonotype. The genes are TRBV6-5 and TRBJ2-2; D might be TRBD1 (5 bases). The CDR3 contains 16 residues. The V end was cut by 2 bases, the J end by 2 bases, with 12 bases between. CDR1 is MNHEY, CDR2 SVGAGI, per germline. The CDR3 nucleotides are TGTGCCAGCAGTTACCCCGGCAGGGCTAACACCGGGGAGCTGTTTTTT. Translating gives CASSYPGRANTGELFF.

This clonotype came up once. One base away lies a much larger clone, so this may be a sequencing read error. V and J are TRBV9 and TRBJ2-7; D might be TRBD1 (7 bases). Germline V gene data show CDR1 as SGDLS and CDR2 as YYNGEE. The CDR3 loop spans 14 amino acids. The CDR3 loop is CAGSPGGYSYEQYF. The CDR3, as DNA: TGTGCCGGCAGCCCAGGGGGGTACAGCTACGAGCAGTACTTC.

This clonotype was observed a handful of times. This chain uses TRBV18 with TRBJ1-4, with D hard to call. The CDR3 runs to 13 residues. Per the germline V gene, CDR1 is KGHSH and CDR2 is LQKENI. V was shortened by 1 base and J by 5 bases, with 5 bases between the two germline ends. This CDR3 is CASSPLQNEKLFF. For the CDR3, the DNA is TGTGCCAGCTCACCACTTCAGAATGAAAAACTGTTTTTT.

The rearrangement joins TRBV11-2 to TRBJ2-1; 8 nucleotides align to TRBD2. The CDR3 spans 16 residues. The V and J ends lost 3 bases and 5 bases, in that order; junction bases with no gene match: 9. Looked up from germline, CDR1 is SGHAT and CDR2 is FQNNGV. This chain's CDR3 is CASSLLTSGPNNEQFF. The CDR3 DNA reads TGTGCCAGCAGCTTGCTTACTAGCGGACCTAACAATGAGCAGTTCTTC.

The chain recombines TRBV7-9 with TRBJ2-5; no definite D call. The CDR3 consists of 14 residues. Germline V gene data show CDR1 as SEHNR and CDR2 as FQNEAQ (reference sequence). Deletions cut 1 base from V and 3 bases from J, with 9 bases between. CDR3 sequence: CASSLVDREETQYF. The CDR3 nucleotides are TGTGCCAGCAGCTTAGTTGATAGGGAAGAGACCCAGTACTTC. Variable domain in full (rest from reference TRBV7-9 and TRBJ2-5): DTGVSQNPRHKITKRGQNVTFRCDPISEHNRLYWYRQTLGQGPEFLTYFQNEAQLEKSRLLSDRFSAERPKGSFSTLEIQRTEQGDSAMYLCASSLVDREETQYFGPGTRLLVL.